Each of the 28 T cell receptor beta chains below was sequenced from the same sample in a study of shared clonotypes between healthy human individuals. The data were produced by immunoSEQ multiplex PCR, yet TCRdb's version contains in-frame clones alone and is incomplete. The repertoire consists of approximately 710,000 clones, with about 90% occurring once and the leading ten covering more than 30%. What was sequenced was memory CD8+ T cells from PBMCs. Indicated subset: CD45RO+ cells pooled with CCR7-negative TemRA cells. The receptors come from a man aged 18 to 30 in good health. Some clones in this sample may be carry-over from other donors' samples.

This chain uses TRBV6-5 with TRBJ1-2; 10 bases are a match to TRBD1. This CDR3 is built from 15 residues. V lost 6 bases and J lost 3; bases outside the gene matches: 7. CDR1 MNHEY and CDR2 SVGAGI come from the germline V gene. The CDR3 is CASRPDRGWDYGYTF. The CDR3 bases are TGTGCCAGCAGGCCGGACAGGGGGTGGGACTATGGCTACACCTTC.

This clone occurred many times. The chain links TRBV21-1 to TRBJ2-3; the table's D gene call, TRBD2, was not cross checked with the DNA. TRBV21-1 is classified as a pseudogene. This CDR3 region has 17 residues. CDR3 sequence (DNA): TGTGCCAGCAGCAAGGGGGAGCGGGAGGGCCGTGTAGATACGCAGTATTTT. As protein: CASSKGEREGRVDTQYF.

In DNA, the CDR3 is TGTGCCAGCAGTTACTCGTCCGTTACGACCACAGATACGCAGTATTTT. Encoded protein: CASSYSSVTTTDTQYF. V usage is TRBV6-5 and J usage is TRBJ2-3; the D is unclear. The CDR3 is 16 residues long. Germline CDR1 MNHEY, CDR2 SVGAGI. V was trimmed by 0 bases and J by 2 bases, leaving 12 bases between them.

The chain couples TRBV7-6 to TRBJ2-7; no definite D call. Germline assignment: CDR1 SGHVS and CDR2 FNYEAQ. CDR3 size: 15 residues. V was trimmed by 1 base and J by 0 bases, leaving 10 bases between them. The CDR3 protein is CASSLEGTSSYEQYF. CDR3 coding DNA: TGTGCCAGCAGCTTAGAGGGTACGAGCTCCTACGAGCAGTACTTC.

This clone was observed once. V usage is TRBV19 and J usage is TRBJ2-7; 10 nucleotides match TRBD1. V was clipped by 3 bases and J by 5 bases; unmatched bases: 4. Germline V gives CDR1 LNHDA, CDR2 SQIVND (reference sequence). There are 14 residues in the CDR3. The CDR3 sequence: CASSMAGTGDEQYF. In DNA, the CDR3 is TGTGCCAGTAGTATGGCCGGGACAGGGGACGAGCAGTACTTC. Together with reference TRBV19 and TRBJ2-7, the CDR3 gives the full variable domain: DGGITQSPKYLFRKEGQNVTLSCEQNLNHDAMYWYRQDPGQGLRLIYYSQIVNDFQKGDIAEGYSVSREKKESFPLTVTSAQKNPTAFYLCASSMAGTGDEQYFGPGTRLTVT.

The chain combines TRBV28 with TRBJ2-7; no reliable D call. With 3 bases removed from V and 0 bases from J, the gap between germline ends came to 9 bases. From germline, CDR1 is MDHEN and CDR2 SYDVKM. This CDR3 contains 14 residues. CDR3 nucleotides: TGTGCCAGCAGTTTGGGCAGCACCTCCTACGAGCAGTACTTC. Its translation is CASSLGSTSYEQYF.

This clone was counted a single time. V is TRBV6-1 and J is TRBJ1-5; TRBD1 aligns across 8 bases. Trimming removed 6 bases from V and 6 bases from J; junction bases left unmatched: 10. Germline V gene sequence: CDR1 MNHNS, CDR2 SASEGT. This CDR3 is built from 15 residues. The CDR3 region has the DNA TGTGCCAGCAGGCACAGGGGGATGGTTGTTCAGCCCCAGCATTTT. Its protein is CASRHRGMVVQPQHF.

The chain recombines TRBV6-1 with TRBJ2-7; possible D gene TRBD1, 5 bases. The CDR3 is 14 residues long. The ends were cut back, 3 bases at V and 1 base at J, with 10 bases in the middle. Looked up from germline, CDR1 is MNHNS and CDR2 is SASEGT. CDR3: CASSEAGPSYEQYF. CDR3 nucleotide sequence: TGTGCCAGCAGTGAGGCAGGGCCTTCCTACGAGCAGTACTTC.

This chain links TRBV19 with TRBJ2-7, with a weak D call TRBD2 (6 bases). Germline loops: CDR1 LNHDA, CDR2 SQIVND (reference sequence). The V gene lost 6 bases and the J gene lost 4 bases, with 16 bases spanning the gap. The CDR3 totals 14 residues. In nucleotides, the CDR3 is TGTGCCAGTAGCCCGGGACTTCAAGGGTACGAGCAGTACTTC. This gives the protein CASSPGLQGYEQYF.

This clone was detected only once. CDR3 amino acids: CASSLSGARETQYF. CDR3 sequence (DNA): TGTGCCAGCAGCTTATCGGGGGCTCGGGAGACCCAGTACTTC. This chain uses TRBV13 with TRBJ2-5; D is perhaps TRBD1 or TRBD2 (6 bases each). The V gene's germline CDR1 is PRHDT and CDR2 FYEKMQ (reference sequence). V gave up 2 bases and J gave up 5 bases, with 12 bases separating them. This CDR3 spans 14 amino acids.

The rearrangement uses TRBV6-6 and TRBJ1-3; unclear D gene. CDR3 length: 14 residues. Deletions cut 5 bases from V and 2 bases from J, with 10 bases between. Germline V gene data show CDR1 as MNHNY and CDR2 as SVGAGI (reference sequence). The CDR3 DNA reads TGTGCCAGCAGTCCGGATGTTCCTGGAAACACCATATATTTT. Residues: CASSPDVPGNTIYF.

This clone was observed once. Other nucleotide sequences in the sample specify the same CDR3. This chain joins TRBV5-1 and TRBJ2-7, with D possibly being TRBD1 (6 bases). This CDR3 is 13 amino acids long. Germline-derived CDR1 and CDR2 are SGHRS and YFSETQ. V was cut by 3 bases and J by 3 bases, with 10 bases left in between. The CDR3, as DNA: TGCGCCAGCAGCTGGACAGCCAGCTACGAGCAGTACTTC. Protein product: CASSWTASYEQYF.

For the CDR3, the DNA is TGTGCCAGCAGCCGTACAGGGGCGGATGGCACAGATACGCAGTATTTT. Translation gives CASSRTGADGTDTQYF. The chain is built from TRBV6-6 and TRBJ2-3; 7 bases are a match to TRBD1. Losses at the gene ends were 6 bases for V and 1 base for J; bases not matched to a gene: 10. Germline V gene data show CDR1 as MNHNY and CDR2 as SVGAGI (reference sequence). CDR3 length: 16 residues.

The chain couples TRBV28 to TRBJ2-5; D may be TRBD1 or TRBD2 (5 bases each). V was pared by 4 bases and J by 4 bases, with 25 bases between. The CDR3 has 18 residues. The germline gives CDR1 MDHEN, CDR2 SYDVKM. The CDR3 sequence: CASSSIRSAGSKAETQYF. As DNA, the CDR3 is TGTGCCAGCAGTTCCATCAGGTCGGCAGGGAGCAAGGCAGAGACCCAGTACTTC. The whole variable domain, filled in from reference TRBV28 and TRBJ2-5, reads DVKVTQSSRYLVKRTGEKVFLECVQDMDHENMFWYRQDPGLGLRLIYFSYDVKMKEKGDIPEGYSVSREKKERFSLILESASTNQTSMYLCASSSIRSAGSKAETQYFGPGTRLLVL.

The rearrangement joins TRBV4-1 to TRBJ1-4; tentatively, D is TRBD1 (5 bases). Trimming shortened V by 1 base and J by 0 bases, and 15 bases separated the two germline ends. The germline gives CDR1 MGHRA, CDR2 YSYEKL. The CDR3 consists of 18 residues. For the CDR3, the DNA is TGCGCCAGCAGCCAAGTTTCGACAGTTCTTGCAACTAATGAAAAACTGTTTTTT. Residues: CASSQVSTVLATNEKLFF.

The chain has TRBV7-9 and TRBJ2-7, with D possibly being TRBD2 (5 bases). Germline V gene data show CDR1 as SEHNR and CDR2 as FQNEAQ (reference sequence). The V gene lost 5 bases and the J gene lost 6 bases, with 14 bases spanning the gap. The CDR3 sequence is 13 residues long. CDR3 in DNA: TGTGCCAGCAGCAAAAGTGAAGCGGTCGAGCAGTACTTC. The encoded protein is CASSKSEAVEQYF.

Only a few counts were recorded for this clone. The V gene is TRBV6-5, the J gene TRBJ2-1, with D perhaps TRBD2 (6 bases). Germline V gives CDR1 MNHEY, CDR2 SVGAGI. Between the trimmed V and J ends, which lost 4 bases and 10 bases, there was a span of 14 bases. The CDR3 is 13 residues long. The CDR3 region has the DNA TGTGCCAGCAGTTTCGCCGTGGCGGGAGAGCAGTTCTTC. Translating it yields CASSFAVAGEQFF.

This rearrangement joins TRBV27 to TRBJ2-7, with a possible D match to TRBD1 (7 bases). The CDR3 contains 17 residues. The germline V gene has CDR1 MNHEY and CDR2 SMNVEV (reference sequence). Trimming took off 1 base at V and 3 bases at J, with 19 bases between the two ends. CDR3 DNA sequence: TGTGCCAGCAGTTTATTGAATCCCGCCAGGGGGGTCTACGAGCAGTACTTC. Amino acids: CASSLLNPARGVYEQYF.

The chain joins TRBV13 to TRBJ1-1; tentatively, D is TRBD1 (6 bases). The ends were cut back, 7 bases at V and 8 bases at J, with 14 bases in the middle. Germline CDR1 and CDR2: PRHDT and FYEKMQ (reference sequence). This CDR3 has 12 amino acids. The CDR3, as DNA: TGTGCCAGCAACGGGGGGCTTCTGGAAGCTTTCTTT. This sequence encodes CASNGGLLEAFF.

The chain combines TRBV28 with TRBJ2-1, with a tentative D call TRBD2 (5 bases). The CDR3 has 16 residues. V shed 1 base and J shed 0 bases, with 10 bases lying between them. In germline, CDR1 is MDHEN, CDR2 SYDVKM. The CDR3 region has the DNA TGTGCCAGCAGTTTATACGGGATCAGCTCCTACAATGAGCAGTTCTTC. Its translation: CASSLYGISSYNEQFF. The full variable domain, in which reference TRBV28 and TRBJ2-1 provide the parts outside the CDR3, is DVKVTQSSRYLVKRTGEKVFLECVQDMDHENMFWYRQDPGLGLRLIYFSYDVKMKEKGDIPEGYSVSREKKERFSLILESASTNQTSMYLCASSLYGISSYNEQFFGPGTRLTVL.

The chain couples TRBV5-6 to TRBJ1-2, with D maybe TRBD1 (6 bases). Trimming left V 4 bases short and J 8 bases short, with 30 bases between. Germline-derived CDR1 and CDR2 are SGHDT and YYEEEE. CDR3 size: 18 residues. The CDR3 region is CASSPEGGWDQQSRGYTF. The CDR3 nucleotides are TGTGCCAGCAGCCCGGAAGGGGGGTGGGACCAACAAAGTCGGGGCTACACCTTC.

This rearrangement joins TRBV27 to TRBJ2-1; perhaps D is TRBD1 or TRBD2 (5 bases each). Germline CDR1 is MNHEY and CDR2 is SMNVEV (reference sequence). The ends were cut back, 0 bases at V and 9 bases at J, with 15 bases in the middle. This CDR3 is built from 15 residues. The CDR3 coding sequence is TGTGCCAGCAGTTTATCTCAGGGCCCAGGGAGTGAGCAGTTCTTC. Translated: CASSLSQGPGSEQFF.

The chain employs TRBV19 and TRBJ2-7, with D maybe TRBD2 (5 bases). Germline CDR1 is LNHDA and CDR2 is SQIVND (reference sequence). V dropped 5 bases and J dropped 2 bases, with 13 bases sitting between them. The CDR3 extends over 14 amino acids. CDR3 sequence reads: CASSQTGWTYEQYF. The CDR3 nucleotides are TGTGCCAGTAGTCAGACGGGGTGGACCTACGAGCAGTACTTC.

The V gene is TRBV14, the J gene TRBJ2-3, with 9 bases fitting TRBD1. Losses at the gene ends were 4 bases for V and 1 base for J; bases not matched to a gene: 6. The CDR3 is 16 residues long. The V gene's germline CDR1 is SGHDN and CDR2 FVKESK. Here the CDR3 reads CASSPGQGARTDTQYF. The CDR3 DNA reads as TGTGCCAGCAGCCCGGGACAGGGCGCCCGCACAGATACGCAGTATTTT.

This chain uses TRBV9 with TRBJ2-1; TRBD1 might be the D (6 bases). The germline gives CDR1 SGDLS, CDR2 YYNGEE. The V end lost 2 bases, the J end lost 0 bases, and 15 bases lay between the germline ends. The CDR3 contains 17 residues. The CDR3 DNA is TGTGCCAGCAGCGTCGCCGGGACACCGCGCTCCTACAATGAGCAGTTCTTC. Amino acids: CASSVAGTPRSYNEQFF.

To note about this clone: Since a much larger clone is just one base distant, this may be a read error. This chain joins TRBV27 and TRBJ2-7, with D tentatively TRBD1 or TRBD2 (6 bases each). This CDR3 region has 13 residues. The V end lost 6 bases, the J end lost 3 bases, and 12 bases lay between the germline ends. Germline assignment: CDR1 MNHEY and CDR2 SMNVEV (reference sequence). CDR3 coding DNA: TGTGCCAGCAGCCCGAGGGGGGACTACGAGCAGTACTTC. Translation: CASSPRGDYEQYF.

The V and J genes are TRBV7-8 and TRBJ2-7; D remains ambiguous. Deletions cut 5 bases from V and 0 bases from J, with 8 bases between. The germline gives CDR1 SGHVS, CDR2 FQNEAQ. The CDR3 runs to 13 residues. CDR3 amino acids: CASSVRPSYEQYF. Here the CDR3 DNA reads TGTGCCAGCAGCGTTAGGCCCTCCTACGAGCAGTACTTC.

Comments on this clone: Different DNA sequences within this sample yield the same CDR3. The chain has TRBV6-6 and TRBJ2-5, with D unclear. There are 12 residues in the CDR3. Trimming took 0 bases from V and 4 from J, leaving 3 bases between them. In germline, CDR1 is MNHNY, CDR2 SVGAGI (reference sequence). DNA of the CDR3: TGTGCCAGCAGTTACTCGAGAGAGACCCAGTACTTC. The encoded protein is CASSYSRETQYF.